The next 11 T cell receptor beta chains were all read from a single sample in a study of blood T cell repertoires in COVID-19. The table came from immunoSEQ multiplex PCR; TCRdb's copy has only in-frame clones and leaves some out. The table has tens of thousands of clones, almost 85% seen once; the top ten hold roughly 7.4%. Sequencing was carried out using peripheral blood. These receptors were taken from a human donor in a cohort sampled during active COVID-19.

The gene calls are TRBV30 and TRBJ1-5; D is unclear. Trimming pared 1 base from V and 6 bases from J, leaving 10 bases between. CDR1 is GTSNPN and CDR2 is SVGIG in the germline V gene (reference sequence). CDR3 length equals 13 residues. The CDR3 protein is CAWSAAEGQPQHF. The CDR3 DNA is TGTGCCTGGAGTGCCGCTGAGGGTCAGCCCCAGCATTTT.

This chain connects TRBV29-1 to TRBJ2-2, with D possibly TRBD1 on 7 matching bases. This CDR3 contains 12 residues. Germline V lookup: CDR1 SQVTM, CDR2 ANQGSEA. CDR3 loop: CGGTANTGELFF. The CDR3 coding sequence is TGCGGAGGGACAGCGAACACCGGGGAGCTGTTTTTT.

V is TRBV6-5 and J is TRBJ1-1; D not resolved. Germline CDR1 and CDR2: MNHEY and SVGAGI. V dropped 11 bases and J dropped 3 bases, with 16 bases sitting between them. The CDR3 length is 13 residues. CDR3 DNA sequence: TGTGCCTCCGGGGTACGTGGGGACACTGAAGCTTTCTTT. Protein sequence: CASGVRGDTEAFF.

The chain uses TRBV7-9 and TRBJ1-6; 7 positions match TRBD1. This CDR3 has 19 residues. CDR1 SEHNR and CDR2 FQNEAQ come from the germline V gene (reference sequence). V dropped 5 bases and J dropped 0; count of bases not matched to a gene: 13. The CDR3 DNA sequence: TGTGCCAGCAGCCGAAACGAGGGACAGCGAAGCTCCTATAATTCACCCCTCCACTTT. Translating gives CASSRNEGQRSSYNSPLHF.

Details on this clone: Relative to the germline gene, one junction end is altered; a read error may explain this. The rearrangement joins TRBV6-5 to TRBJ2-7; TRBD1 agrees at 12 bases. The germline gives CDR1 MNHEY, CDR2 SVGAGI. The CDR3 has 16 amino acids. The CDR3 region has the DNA TGTGCCAGCAGTCACTCCCCGGGACAGGGGGCGAAAGAGCAGTACTTC. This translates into CASSHSPGQGAKEQYF.

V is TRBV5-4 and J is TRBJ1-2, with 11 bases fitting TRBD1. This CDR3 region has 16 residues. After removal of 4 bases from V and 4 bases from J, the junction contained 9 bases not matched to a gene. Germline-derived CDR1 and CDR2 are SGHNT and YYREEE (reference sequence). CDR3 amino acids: CASSPTRDRGVYGYTF. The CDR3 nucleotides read TGTGCCAGCAGCCCAACCCGGGACAGGGGGGTCTATGGCTACACCTTC.

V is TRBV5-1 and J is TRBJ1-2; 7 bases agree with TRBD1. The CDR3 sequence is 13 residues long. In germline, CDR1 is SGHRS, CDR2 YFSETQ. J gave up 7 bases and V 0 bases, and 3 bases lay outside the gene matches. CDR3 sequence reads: CASSLGGQTGYTF. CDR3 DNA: TGCGCCAGCAGCTTGGGGGGACAGACTGGCTACACCTTC.

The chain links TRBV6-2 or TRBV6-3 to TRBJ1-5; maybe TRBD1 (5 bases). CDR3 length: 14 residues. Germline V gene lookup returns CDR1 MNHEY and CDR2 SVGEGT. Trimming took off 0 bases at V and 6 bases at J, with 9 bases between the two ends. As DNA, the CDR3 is TGTGCCAGCAGTTACTCTACAGGCATTCAGCCCCAGCATTTT. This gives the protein CASSYSTGIQPQHF.

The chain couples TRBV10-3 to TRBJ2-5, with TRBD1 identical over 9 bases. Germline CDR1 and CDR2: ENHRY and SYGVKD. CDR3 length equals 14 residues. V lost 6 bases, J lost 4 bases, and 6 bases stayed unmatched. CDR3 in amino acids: CAISSTGGGETQYF. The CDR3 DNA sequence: TGTGCCATCAGCTCGACAGGGGGGGGAGAGACCCAGTACTTC.

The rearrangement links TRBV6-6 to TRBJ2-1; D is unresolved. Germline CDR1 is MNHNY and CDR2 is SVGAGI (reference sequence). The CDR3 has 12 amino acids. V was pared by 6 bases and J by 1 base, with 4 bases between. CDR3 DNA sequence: TGTGCCAGCAGGCTATCCTACAATGAGCAGTTCTTC. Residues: CASRLSYNEQFF.

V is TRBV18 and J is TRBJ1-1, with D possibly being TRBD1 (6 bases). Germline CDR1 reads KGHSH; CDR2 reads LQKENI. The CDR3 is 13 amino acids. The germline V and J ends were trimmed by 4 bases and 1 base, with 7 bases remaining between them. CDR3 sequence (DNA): TGTGCCAGCTCACAGGGACAGAACACTGAAGCTTTCTTT. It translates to CASSQGQNTEAFF.